Each of the 16 T cell receptor beta chains below was sequenced from the same sample in a study of T cells in Graves' hyperthyroidism and ophthalmopathy. Authors of the study amplified TCR beta CDR3 regions from RNA transcripts. During a first-round RT-PCR of the TCR CDR3, the HTBI primer set was used. Each CDR3 protein is one row after TCRdb ran MiXCR on the multiplex PCR reads. The data contain more than 550,000 distinct CDR3 sequences, just under 45% of them singletons. What was sequenced was peripheral blood or thyroid tissue (not recorded which). These receptors were taken from an adult man with Graves' disease, either hyperthyroidism or ophthalmopathy (not recorded which).

The chain is built from TRBV7-2 and TRBJ1-4; a possible D gene is TRBD1 (6 bases). CDR1 and CDR2 from the germline V gene are SGHTA and FQGNSA. The CDR3 contains 17 residues. Trimming took off 2 bases at V and 8 bases at J, with 21 bases between the two ends. The CDR3 is CASSLSTGNRWGEKLFF. Written as DNA, the CDR3 is TGTGCCAGCAGCTTATCAACAGGGAATAGATGGGGGGAAAAACTGTTTTTT.

The rearrangement links TRBV7-2 to TRBJ1-2; D not certain. The germline V gene has CDR1 SGHTA and CDR2 FQGNSA. This CDR3 region has 14 residues. Deletions cut 4 bases from V and 4 bases from J, with 13 bases between. CDR3 sequence (DNA): TGTGCCAGCAGCTCCGCAGGACGGAGCTATGGCTACACCTTC. Its translation: CASSSAGRSYGYTF.

This clonotype was found a few times. This sequence joins TRBV19 and TRBJ1-5; 9 bases align to TRBD1. The CDR3 runs to 17 residues. V was pared by 9 bases and J by 0 bases, with 12 bases of the junction left unmatched. From germline, CDR1 is LNHDA and CDR2 SQIVND (reference sequence). Written as DNA, the CDR3 is TGTGCCAGCAGTTCTACGGACAGGGGTGGTAGCAATCAGCCCCAGCATTTT. Residues: CASSSTDRGGSNQPQHF.

This clonotype came up many times. V usage is TRBV29-1 and J usage is TRBJ2-2; TRBD1 is a possible D gene (5 bases). V lost 2 bases and J 4 bases, leaving 8 bases between the germline ends. The CDR3 sequence is 13 residues long. In germline, CDR1 is SQVTM, CDR2 ANQGSEA. The DNA for the CDR3 is TGCAGCGTTGAATACAGGCGCACCGGGGAGCTGTTTTTT. Translation: CSVEYRRTGELFF.

For this clonotype: It is unclear where the CDR3 begins or ends on the DNA, so no DNA is shown, and the CDR3 is as TCRdb lists it. The V call is TRBV29-1, the J call TRBJ1-1; the D call TRBD1 from the table was never checked on the DNA. Germline V gene lookup returns CDR1 SQVTM and CDR2 ANQGSEA. Counting both end residues, the CDR3 totals 10 amino acids. The CDR3 spells CSVGQGISFF.

This clonotype was seen only a few times. The V and J genes are TRBV7-9 and TRBJ2-2; no reliable D call. V lost 5 bases to trimming and J lost 6 bases, with 13 bases between them. In germline, CDR1 is SEHNR, CDR2 FQNEAQ (reference sequence). The CDR3 runs to 14 residues. This CDR3 is CASSPSLHPGELFF. In DNA form, the CDR3 reads TGTGCCAGCAGCCCGTCACTACATCCCGGGGAGCTGTTTTTT.

The V gene is TRBV24-1, the J gene TRBJ2-5, with TRBD2 identical over 10 bases. CDR1 is KGHDR and CDR2 is SFDVKD in the germline V gene. Trimming removed 10 bases from V and 10 bases from J; junction bases left unmatched: 14. The CDR3 is 14 amino acids. In DNA form, the CDR3 reads TGTGCCACGTCGCTAGCGGGAGTTGGGGCGGACCAGTACTTC. This codes for CATSLAGVGADQYF.

V is TRBV10-3 and J is TRBJ2-7; 7 bases are shared with TRBD1. J lost 7 bases, V lost 5 bases, and 5 bases had no gene match. The V gene's germline CDR1 is ENHRY and CDR2 SYGVKD. This CDR3 is built from 12 residues. For the CDR3, the DNA is TGTGCCATCAGTCCGACAGGGAATGAGCAGTACTTC. This gives the protein CAISPTGNEQYF.

The genes are TRBV10-3 and TRBJ1-5; D unclear. The germline gives CDR1 ENHRY, CDR2 SYGVKD. The CDR3 consists of 14 residues. Trimming removed 0 bases at V and 6 bases at J, with 9 bases between. The DNA of the CDR3 is TGTGCCATCAGTGAGTCAGGGCCTGGTCAGCCCCAGCATTTT. The encoded protein is CAISESGPGQPQHF.

The V gene is TRBV5-1, the J gene TRBJ2-5; D perhaps matches TRBD1 (6 bases). Trimming took 0 bases from V and 2 from J, leaving 14 bases between them. This CDR3 comprises 16 residues. Germline lookup yields CDR1 SGHRS and CDR2 YFSETQ. The CDR3, as DNA: TGCGCCAGCAGCTTGGTAGGGGGTTTTCGGCAAGAGACCCAGTACTTC. This gives the protein CASSLVGGFRQETQYF.

The chain joins TRBV25-1 to TRBJ2-7; 7 nucleotides match TRBD1. Germline-derived CDR1 and CDR2 are MGHDK and SYGVNS. This CDR3 is 17 amino acids long. Trimming at V came to 5 bases and at J to 3 bases, leaving 16 bases not matched to a gene. The CDR3 here is CASSSIMKGAPGYEQYF. CDR3 in DNA: TGTGCCAGCAGTTCCATCATGAAGGGGGCGCCGGGCTACGAGCAGTACTTC.

This clonotype was counted between two and nine times. One end of the junction varies from germline; a read error may be responsible. The rearrangement links TRBV7-9 to TRBJ2-7; no clear D gene. CDR3 length equals 14 residues. Germline V CDR1 and CDR2: SEHNR, FQNEAQ (reference sequence). CDR3 protein: CASSLFGDSDEQYF. CDR3 bases: TGTGCCAGCAGCTTATTTGGAGACTCCGACGAGCAGTACTTC.

This clonotype was picked up many times. The V and J genes are TRBV29-1 and TRBJ1-1; 7 bases align to TRBD1. The ends lost 7 bases at V and 5 bases at J; junction bases unmatched: 10. Germline lookup yields CDR1 SQVTM and CDR2 ANQGSEA. The CDR3 totals 13 residues. This CDR3 reads CSAPEGAGTEAFF. DNA of the CDR3: TGCAGCGCACCCGAGGGGGCAGGAACTGAAGCTTTCTTT.

This clonotype has at least ten counts. This sequence joins TRBV2 and TRBJ2-7, with 7 bases fitting TRBD2. Germline CDR1 SNHLY, CDR2 FYNNEI. This CDR3 is 15 amino acids long. Losses at the gene ends were 3 bases for V and 0 bases for J; bases not matched to a gene: 5. The CDR3 sequence: CASSERSGASYEQYF. The DNA of the CDR3 is TGTGCCAGCAGTGAGAGGAGCGGGGCCTCCTACGAGCAGTACTTC.

A word on this clonotype: The junction and the germline gene differ at one end; a read error may be behind it. The CDR3 loop reads CASSLGGALSGTGANVLTF. The CDR3 DNA reads as TGCGCCAGCAGCTTAGGTGGGGCCCTTTCGGGAACTGGGGCCAACGTCCTGACTTTC. This chain links TRBV7-9 with TRBJ2-6; either TRBD1 or TRBD2 may supply D (5 bases each). This CDR3 has 19 amino acids. CDR1 and CDR2 (germline): SEHNR, FQNEAQ (reference sequence). Filled out from reference TRBV7-9 and TRBJ2-6, the complete variable domain reads DTGVSQNPRHKITKRGQNVTFRCDPISEHNRLYWYRQTLGQGPEFLTYFQNEAQLEKSRLLSDRFSAERPKGSFSTLEIQRTEQGDSAMYLCASSLGGALSGTGANVLTFGAGSRLTVL.

As to this clonotype: The junction differs from germline at one of its ends, possibly a read error. The chain carries TRBV7-2 and TRBJ1-2; D unclear. CDR3 size: 10 residues. CDR1 is SGHTA and CDR2 is FQGNSA in the germline V gene. CDR3: CDSWSYGYTF. In nucleotides, the CDR3 is TGTGACAGCTGGTCCTATGGCTACACCTTC.